The 18 T cell receptor beta chains below come from one sample, sequenced in a study of shared clonotypes between healthy human individuals. Some clones are missing from TCRdb's copy, which holds only in-frame ones; the method was immunoSEQ multiplex PCR. Seen here are about 1 million clones, around four fifths observed once, and the top ten hold 1.4%. Sequencing was performed on memory CD4+ T cells sorted from blood. Regarding subset: CD45RA-negative fraction. These receptors all stem from a man aged 18 to 30 in good health.

The chain joins TRBV6-5 to TRBJ1-4, with D possibly being TRBD1 (6 bases). CDR3 length: 14 amino acids. Germline V gene sequence: CDR1 MNHEY, CDR2 SVGAGI. Trimming took 2 bases from V and 9 from J, leaving 13 bases between them. The DNA of the CDR3 is TGTGCCAGCAGTTACAAGGGGGGCTTTAAAAAACTGTTTTTT. Protein: CASSYKGGFKKLFF.

Concerning this clone itself: Other nucleotide sequences from this sample produce the same CDR3. The V gene is TRBV7-2, the J gene TRBJ2-3, with 10 bases identical to TRBD2. V lost 2 bases, J lost 4 bases, and 6 bases stayed unmatched. Germline CDR1 is SGHTA and CDR2 is FQGNSA. The CDR3 length is 16 residues. In DNA, the CDR3 is TGTGCCAGCAGCTTACGGCTAGCGGGAGTCGCAGATACGCAGTATTTT. This encodes CASSLRLAGVADTQYF.

This clone was seen a single time. CDR3 DNA: TGTGCCAGCAGCCACCCTAGCGCTACCTACAATGAGCAGTTCTTC. Its protein product is CASSHPSATYNEQFF. The genes are TRBV6-6 and TRBJ2-1; D is perhaps TRBD2 (6 bases). Germline values: CDR1 MNHNY, CDR2 SVGAGI (reference sequence). The V end was cut by 6 bases, the J end by 2 bases, with 14 bases between. The CDR3 extends over 15 amino acids.

The chain carries TRBV6-1 and TRBJ2-5; D gene uncertain. V dropped 4 bases and J dropped 3 bases, with 9 bases sitting between them. The CDR3 is made up of 13 amino acids. The germline CDR1 and CDR2 sequences are MNHNS and SASEGT. CDR3 DNA: TGTGCCAGCAGTGCATCACGAAAAGAGACCCAGTACTTC. Amino acids: CASSASRKETQYF.

The chain combines TRBV6-1 with TRBJ1-2; TRBD1 might be the D (5 bases). Germline V gene lookup returns CDR1 MNHNS and CDR2 SASEGT. The CDR3 extends over 14 amino acids. V was trimmed by 7 bases and J by 4 bases, leaving 16 bases between them. CDR3 in DNA: TGTGCCAGCAAACGACCAGGGCTAGTCTATGGCTACACCTTC. As protein: CASKRPGLVYGYTF.

The J gene is TRBJ1-2, the V gene TRBV5-1, with 9 positions matching TRBD1. Losses at the gene ends were 4 bases for V and 3 bases for J; bases not matched to a gene: 7. The CDR3 length is 15 residues. CDR1 and CDR2 (germline): SGHRS, YFSETQ. The CDR3 protein is CASSTSGTGYYGYTF. The CDR3 coding sequence is TGCGCCAGCAGCACATCCGGGACAGGGTACTATGGCTACACCTTC.

This clone occurred a few times. The chain recombines TRBV4-1 with TRBJ2-5, with a weak D call TRBD2 (6 bases). V was pared by 4 bases and J by 5 bases, with 11 bases between. CDR1 MGHRA and CDR2 YSYEKL come from the germline V gene. The CDR3 is 13 residues long. CDR3 DNA: TGCGCCAGCAGCCGACTTGGAGGGGAGACCCAGTACTTC. Its protein product is CASSRLGGETQYF.

Turning to this clone: The same CDR3 can be traced to other DNA sequences in this sample. V and J are TRBV19 and TRBJ1-4; 7 bases match TRBD1. The CDR3 contains 14 residues. V lost 7 bases, J lost 7 bases, and 9 bases stayed unmatched. Germline assignment: CDR1 LNHDA and CDR2 SQIVND (reference sequence). CDR3 region: CASTNRGGGEKLFF. The DNA for the CDR3 is TGTGCCAGTACTAACAGGGGTGGTGGTGAAAAACTGTTTTTT.

V and J are TRBV10-1 and TRBJ2-1; 7 nucleotides agree with TRBD1. V lost 3 bases and J lost 2; bases outside the gene matches: 1. Germline lookup yields CDR1 WNHNN and CDR2 SYGVQD (reference sequence). The CDR3 runs to 14 residues. This chain's CDR3 is CASSDRGPYNEQFF. The CDR3 DNA reads TGCGCCAGCAGTGATAGGGGGCCCTACAATGAGCAGTTCTTC.

Worth noting for this clone: This may be a read error, as it is one base from a much larger clone. This same CDR3 is encoded by further DNA sequences in the sample. The rearrangement joins TRBV6-5 to TRBJ2-7; possible D gene TRBD2, 6 bases. Germline assignment: CDR1 MNHEY and CDR2 SVGAGI. Deletions cut 0 bases from V and 2 bases from J, with 8 bases between. The CDR3 covers 14 residues. The CDR3 region is CASSYSRGPYEQYF. The DNA of the CDR3 is TGTGCCAGCAGTTACTCGCGGGGCCCCTACGAGCAGTACTTC.

The chain carries TRBV10-3 and TRBJ2-2; maybe TRBD2 (5 bases). Trimming took 6 bases from V and 6 from J, leaving 11 bases between them. Per the germline V gene, CDR1 is ENHRY and CDR2 is SYGVKD. The CDR3 consists of 13 residues. The CDR3 DNA reads TGTGCCATCAGCATCGGGGAACCCGGGGAGCTGTTTTTT. Translation gives CAISIGEPGELFF.

The chain links TRBV6-5 to TRBJ1-5; D uncertain. This CDR3 is built from 13 residues. V was cut by 4 bases and J by 3 bases, with 7 bases left in between. CDR1 is MNHEY, CDR2 SVGAGI, per germline. The CDR3 loop is CASSSRPNQPQHF. In DNA form, the CDR3 reads TGTGCCAGCAGTTCTCGACCCAATCAGCCCCAGCATTTT.

The V gene is TRBV6-5, the J gene TRBJ2-1; 7 positions agree with TRBD1. Unmatched junction bases numbered 5, after V lost 0 bases and J lost 3 bases. Germline-derived CDR1 and CDR2 are MNHEY and SVGAGI. The CDR3 spans 16 residues. The DNA for the CDR3 is TGTGCCAGCAGTTACTCGATAGGACAGGTCTACAATGAGCAGTTCTTC. Encoded protein: CASSYSIGQVYNEQFF.

A note on this clone: Other nucleotide sequences in the sample specify the same CDR3. The J gene is TRBJ2-3, the V gene TRBV7-2; D possibly corresponds to TRBD2 (6 bases). Deletions cut 2 bases from V and 0 bases from J, with 6 bases between. This CDR3 region has 14 residues. The germline gives CDR1 SGHTA, CDR2 FQGNSA. The CDR3 protein is CASSLRGSTDTQYF. CDR3 DNA sequence: TGTGCCAGCAGCTTACGGGGGAGCACAGATACGCAGTATTTT.

The rearrangement links TRBV20-1 to TRBJ2-2; no clear D. V lost 4 bases and J 6 bases, leaving 6 bases between the germline ends. The CDR3 is 11 amino acids. Germline lookup yields CDR1 DFQATT and CDR2 SNEGSKA (reference sequence). The CDR3: CSANDAGELFF. In DNA form, the CDR3 reads TGCAGTGCTAATGACGCCGGGGAGCTGTTTTTT.

The CDR3 spells CASSQEGQGAYYNEQFF. Written as DNA, the CDR3 is TGCGCCAGCAGCCAAGAAGGGCAGGGGGCTTACTACAATGAGCAGTTCTTC. The V gene is TRBV4-3, the J gene TRBJ2-1; 8 bases align to TRBD1. The trim removed 0 bases at V and 3 bases at J, leaving 7 bases unmatched. Germline loops: CDR1 LGHNA, CDR2 YSLEER. There are 17 residues in the CDR3.

V is TRBV2 and J is TRBJ1-3; D might be TRBD1 (6 bases). The CDR3 runs to 15 residues. Germline V gene sequence: CDR1 SNHLY, CDR2 FYNNEI. Trimming removed 4 bases from V and 0 bases from J, with 10 bases in between. Here the CDR3 DNA reads TGTGCCAGCAGTGGGAGCAGGGGCTCTGGAAACACCATATATTTT. Encoded protein: CASSGSRGSGNTIYF.

The chain carries TRBV9 and TRBJ1-3, with TRBD1 identical over 8 bases. J gave up 4 bases and V 4 bases, and 7 bases lay outside the gene matches. This CDR3 is built from 15 residues. Germline CDR1 and CDR2: SGDLS and YYNGEE. The CDR3 loop reads CASSTRTGLGNTIYF. Written as DNA, the CDR3 is TGTGCCAGCAGCACCCGGACAGGGTTGGGAAACACCATATATTTT.